This T cell receptor beta chain was recovered during a study of blood T cell repertoires in COVID-19 (dated by TCRdb to 2020 to 2022). Notes on the research overall: The collaborator samples originated in the United States, Italy and Spain and spanned the acute and convalescent phases of COVID-19. The material from the prospective study consisted of cDNA or gDNA derived from T cells, B-cell-depleted T cells, or PBMCs. Deeply sampled blood TCRbeta repertoires from subjects exposed to, actively infected with, or recovered from COVID-19 were included in the dataset. The repertoires were released in a freely available public database intended as a resource for research on the immune response to SARS-CoV-2. The samples were drawn from the first 160 participants of the ongoing ImmuneRACE study and from 1,200 or so subjects provided by 6 global collaborators. Nearly every sample came with metadata listing a de-identified subject ID, COVID-19 status, age in years and sex. HLA class I and class II types, where available, came from metadata supplied by the sample provider rather than from assay-based typing. What the research found in general, with its limitations: The quantity of clinical and demographic metadata differed by source and by participant and was supplied without curation.

This clone was counted a single time. No antigen is known for it. No much larger clonotype is one base removed from it; base qualities were not supplied. A second Seattle source provided samples from volunteer blood donors who had recovered from COVID-19. Each collaborating institution followed its own protocols to collect whole blood in K2EDTA tubes. For TCRbeta analysis, collaborators shipped samples as frozen whole blood, isolated PBMCs, or DNA extracted from either of those sample types. The cysteine opens and the phenylalanine closes a CDR3 of 14 amino acids. CDR3 DNA is the only sequence kept; it has 42 bases, read in frame from the first base. A distance of 12 bases separates the germline ends of V and J, which lose 3 bases and 3 bases respectively. Sequences MNHNS (CDR1) and SASEGT (CDR2) are obtained from the germline V gene. The immunoSEQ Assay, a bias-controlled multiplex PCR, was used to amplify TCRbeta CDR3 regions from genomic DNA. The original methods were these. Within the assay, amplification of reference gene primers was used to estimate how many nucleated cells each sample contained. To quantify the absolute abundance of each unique TCRbeta CDR3 rearrangement, sequence reads were collapsed and filtered. Productive Simpson clonality was computed per sample as the square root of Simpson's diversity index over productive rearrangements. As stored in TCRdb, this immuneACCESS dataset retains in-frame rearrangements with V and J assigned. A fraction of the clones does not appear; measured against another copy, unresolved V genes explain less than half of the discrepancy, and the remainder lacks a known reason. That table is the source of V, J and clone size, and D and trimming were worked out from the DNA. The sample contains approximately 260,000 clones, 80% to 90% of them found a single time. In total, the top ten clones hold 4% to 5% of the sample.

This chain is built from TRBV6-1 and TRBJ2-7, with a tentative D gene TRBD2 over 6 matching bases. The TCR originated in a woman aged 35 to 49 who had recovered from COVID-19. Material for sequencing was peripheral blood. The nucleotide sequence is given as TGTGCCAGCAGTGAGTACGGGGGAGGCTACGAGCAGTACTTC. It encodes CASSEYGGGYEQYF.